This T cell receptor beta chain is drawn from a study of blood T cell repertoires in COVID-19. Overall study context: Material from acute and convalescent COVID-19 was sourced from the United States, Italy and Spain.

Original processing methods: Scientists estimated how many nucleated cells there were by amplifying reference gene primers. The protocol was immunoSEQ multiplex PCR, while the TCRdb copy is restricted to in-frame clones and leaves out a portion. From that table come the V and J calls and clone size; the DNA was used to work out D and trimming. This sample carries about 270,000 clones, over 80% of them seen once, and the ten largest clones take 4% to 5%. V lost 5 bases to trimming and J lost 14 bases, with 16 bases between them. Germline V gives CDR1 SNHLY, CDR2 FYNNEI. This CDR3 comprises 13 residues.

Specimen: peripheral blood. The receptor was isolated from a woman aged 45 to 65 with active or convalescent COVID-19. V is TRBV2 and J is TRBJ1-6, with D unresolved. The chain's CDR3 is CASSSRSALSLHF. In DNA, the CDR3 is TGTGCCAGCAGTTCTCGAAGCGCCCTCTCCCTCCACTTT.